Each of the 29 T cell receptor beta chains below was sequenced from the same sample in a study of blood T cells in healthy people across ages. Together with a sample-barcoded 5' primer, a J-beta primer mix was included in a second PCR lasting about 7 to 12 cycles. TCRdb independently ran MiXCR on the 5' RACE reads; one entry per CDR3 protein. Here the sample spans approximately 1,700,000 distinct CDR3 sequences, approximately 39% being singletons. The sample comprised blood. These receptors came from a human donor in good health.

V and J are TRBV20-1 and TRBJ2-4; possibly TRBD1 for D (5 bases). The DNA end is a closer match to TRBJ2-7, so the J assignment may be wrong. The germline V gene has CDR1 DFQATT and CDR2 SNEGSKA (reference sequence). The CDR3 sequence is 12 residues long. For the CDR3, the DNA is TGCAGTGCTAGAGGGGGCCCTTCCGAGCAGTACTTC. As protein: CSARGGPSEQYF.

This chain connects TRBV20-1 to TRBJ1-1, with 7 bases identical to TRBD1. The V gene's germline CDR1 is DFQATT and CDR2 SNEGSKA (reference sequence). This CDR3 has 13 residues. The V segment lost 7 bases and the J segment 0 bases; nucleotides outside the gene matches: 5. The CDR3 region has the DNA TGCAGTGACTCGGGACAGCTGAACACTGAAGCTTTCTTT. Amino acid sequence: CSDSGQLNTEAFF.

Only a few counts were recorded for this clonotype. The V call is TRBV7-3, the J call TRBJ2-3; no clear D. The CDR3 is 14 amino acids. The germline V and J ends were trimmed by 0 bases and 1 base, with 5 bases remaining between them. CDR1 is SGHTA, CDR2 FQGTGA, per germline. This CDR3 reads CASSLTPGTDTQYF. The CDR3 coding sequence is TGTGCCAGCAGCTTAACCCCGGGCACAGATACGCAGTATTTT. Full variable domain (remainder filled in from reference TRBV7-3 and TRBJ2-3): GAGVSQTPSNKVTEKGKYVELRCDPISGHTALYWYRQSLGQGPEFLIYFQGTGAADDSGLPNDRFFAVRPEGSVSTLKIQRTERGDSAVYLCASSLTPGTDTQYFGPGTRLTVL.

On this clonotype itself: One base away lies a much larger clone, so this may be a sequencing read error. The chain couples TRBV20-1 to TRBJ2-7; maybe TRBD2 (5 bases). Deletions cut 2 bases from V and 2 bases from J, with 13 bases between. There are 14 residues in the CDR3. Germline CDR1 and CDR2: DFQATT and SNEGSKA (reference sequence). CDR3 bases: TGCAGTGCTAGAACCGGGATACGTACCTACGAGCAGTACTTC. Its translation is CSARTGIRTYEQYF.

The V and J genes are TRBV7-8 and TRBJ2-1; no clear D. The V gene lost 5 bases and the J gene lost 9 bases, with 14 bases spanning the gap. Germline CDR1 SGHVS, CDR2 FQNEAQ. This CDR3 region has 13 residues. CDR3 sequence: CASSLAMRSEQFF. The CDR3 DNA reads TGTGCCAGCAGCCTCGCGATGAGGAGTGAGCAGTTCTTC.

At least ten counts were recorded for this clonotype. The CDR3 DNA sequence: TGCAGCGTTGTTTGGTTCCAAGAGACCCAGTACTTC. Translation: CSVVWFQETQYF. The chain couples TRBV29-1 to TRBJ2-5; no firm D call. This CDR3 spans 12 amino acids. V shed 4 bases and J shed 1 base, with 7 bases lying between them. Germline V CDR1 and CDR2: SQVTM, ANQGSEA.

A few counts support this clonotype. The V call is TRBV12-3 or TRBV12-4, the J call TRBJ1-4; D gene unclear. V was shortened by 1 base and J by 16 bases, with 4 bases between the two germline ends. This CDR3 comprises 9 residues. The DNA for the CDR3 is TGTGCCAGCAGTTTAGACAGGTTTTTT. Translation: CASSLDRFF.

This clonotype was seen a few times. The chain uses TRBV5-5 and TRBJ2-7; 9 bases match TRBD1. CDR1 is SGHKS, CDR2 YYEKEE, per germline (reference sequence). V was clipped by 2 bases and J by 3 bases; unmatched bases: 9. The length of the CDR3 is 16 residues. CDR3 protein: CASSFPGQGTFYEQYF. The CDR3 DNA is TGTGCCAGCAGCTTCCCCGGACAGGGGACTTTCTACGAGCAGTACTTC.

The J gene is TRBJ1-2, the V gene TRBV2; D remains unclear. The CDR3 extends over 13 amino acids. The germline V and J ends were trimmed by 8 bases and 2 bases, with 12 bases remaining between them. Germline CDR1 reads SNHLY; CDR2 reads FYNNEI. CDR3 loop: CASAITDNYGYTF. CDR3 nucleotide sequence: TGTGCCAGCGCTATTACAGACAACTATGGCTACACCTTC.

The V gene is TRBV4-2, the J gene TRBJ2-1; TRBD2 agrees at 8 bases. The junction had 6 bases not matched to a gene; V was cut back by 0 bases and J by 8 bases. Germline V gene lookup returns CDR1 LGHNA and CDR2 YNFKEQ. This CDR3 is built from 15 residues. CDR3 sequence: CASSQDPAGVYEQFF. CDR3 sequence (DNA): TGTGCCAGCAGCCAAGATCCAGCGGGGGTCTATGAGCAGTTCTTC.

In this sample, this clonotype turned up a few times. The chain couples TRBV2 to TRBJ2-1; the match to TRBD2 covers 9 bases. V trimming: 2 bases; J trimming: 4 bases; junction bases outside the gene matches: 6. The V gene's germline CDR1 is SNHLY and CDR2 FYNNEI. CDR3 size: 16 residues. The CDR3, as DNA: TGTGCCAGCAGTGAATGGTCTAGCGGGACGTACAATGAGCAGTTCTTC. Residues: CASSEWSSGTYNEQFF.

This clonotype was detected once. The chain employs TRBV7-3 and TRBJ2-3; 11 nucleotides match TRBD2. The junction had 4 bases not matched to a gene; V was cut back by 5 bases and J by 6 bases. Germline V gene data show CDR1 as SGHTA and CDR2 as FQGTGA. This CDR3 comprises 14 residues. Here the CDR3 reads CASSPSGGMDTQYF. The CDR3 bases are TGTGCCAGCAGCCCTAGCGGGGGGATGGATACGCAGTATTTT. The full variable domain, with the rest looked up from reference TRBV7-3 and TRBJ2-3, is GAGVSQTPSNKVTEKGKYVELRCDPISGHTALYWYRQSLGQGPEFLIYFQGTGAADDSGLPNDRFFAVRPEGSVSTLKIQRTERGDSAVYLCASSPSGGMDTQYFGPGTRLTVL.

CDR3 amino acids: CAISEVRYRTSGSTDTQYF. Here the CDR3 DNA reads TGTGCCATCAGTGAGGTGAGGTACAGGACTAGCGGTAGCACAGATACGCAGTATTTT. The chain is built from TRBV10-3 and TRBJ2-3; 10 bases are a match to TRBD2. Losses at the gene ends were 2 bases for V and 0 bases for J; bases not matched to a gene: 11. This CDR3 contains 19 residues. Germline V lookup: CDR1 ENHRY, CDR2 SYGVKD.

The chain employs TRBV10-3 and TRBJ2-1; D may match TRBD1 or TRBD2 (5 bases each). The CDR3 extends over 16 amino acids. Trimming left V 0 bases short and J 4 bases short, with 13 bases between. Germline loops: CDR1 ENHRY, CDR2 SYGVKD. DNA of the CDR3: TGTGCCATCAGTGAGTCGGTGGGACCTTCTTACAATGAGCAGTTCTTC. This encodes CAISESVGPSYNEQFF.

The sample holds a few counts of this clonotype. The J gene is TRBJ2-5, the V gene TRBV28; D could derive from TRBD1 or TRBD2 (7 bases each). V lost 6 bases, J lost 4 bases, and 21 bases lay in between. Germline V gene lookup returns CDR1 MDHEN and CDR2 SYDVKM. This CDR3 is built from 16 residues. The DNA for the CDR3 is TGTGCCAGCAGGCCCGGGACAGCCTGGGGGGGAGAGACCCAGTACTTC. This sequence encodes CASRPGTAWGGETQYF. Full variable domain (rest looked up from reference TRBV28 and TRBJ2-5): DVKVTQSSRYLVKRTGEKVFLECVQDMDHENMFWYRQDPGLGLRLIYFSYDVKMKEKGDIPEGYSVSREKKERFSLILESASTNQTSMYLCASRPGTAWGGETQYFGPGTRLLVL.

This clonotype was seen only a few times. The chain links TRBV20-1 to TRBJ2-5; the match to TRBD1 covers 8 bases. CDR3 length equals 14 residues. After removal of 0 bases from V and 11 bases from J, the junction contained 11 bases not matched to a gene. CDR1 and CDR2 from the germline V gene are DFQATT and SNEGSKA (reference sequence). The DNA of the CDR3 is TGCAGTGCTAGAGATCGGACAGGGACGAGGGAGCAGTACTTC. It translates to CSARDRTGTREQYF.

The chain links TRBV28 to TRBJ1-5; D call uncertain. The CDR3 loop spans 19 amino acids. CDR1 is MDHEN and CDR2 is SYDVKM in the germline V gene. Between the trimmed V and J ends, which lost 5 bases and 0 bases, there was a span of 23 bases. The chain's CDR3 is CASSRDDEGSYPSNQPQHF. As DNA, the CDR3 is TGTGCCAGCAGTCGGGATGATGAAGGGTCGTACCCTAGCAATCAGCCCCAGCATTTT.

V is TRBV6-2 or TRBV6-3 and J is TRBJ2-4, with 10 positions matching TRBD2. The J call may be in error: the DNA end matches TRBJ2-7 better. CDR1 and CDR2 from the germline V gene are MNHEY and SVGEGT. CDR3 length equals 14 residues. CDR3 DNA: TGTGCCAGCAGAAGCGGGGGGGAATCCTACGAGCAGTACTTC. The encoded protein is CASRSGGESYEQYF.

The chain joins TRBV5-6 to TRBJ1-1; 7 positions agree with TRBD1. The CDR3 is made up of 12 amino acids. The ends lost 8 bases at V and 7 bases at J; junction bases unmatched: 8. Per the germline V gene, CDR1 is SGHDT and CDR2 is YYEEEE. CDR3 residues: CASSLQGNEAFF. The CDR3 bases are TGTGCCAGTAGCCTACAGGGGAATGAAGCTTTCTTT.

A few counts support this clonotype. The V and J genes are TRBV7-8 and TRBJ2-1; 7 bases align to TRBD1. Germline V gene sequence: CDR1 SGHVS, CDR2 FQNEAQ. The CDR3 has 18 residues. V shed 1 base and J 3 bases; nucleotides not matched to a gene: 12. The DNA for the CDR3 is TGTGCCAGCAGCTTAGGAGATATTTTCGGGACAGACTACAATGAGCAGTTCTTC. This gives the protein CASSLGDIFGTDYNEQFF. Full variable domain (rest looked up from reference TRBV7-8 and TRBJ2-1): GAGVSQSPRYKVAKRGQDVALRCDPISGHVSLFWYQQALGQGPEFLTYFQNEAQLDKSGLPSDRFFAERPEGSVSTLKIQRTQQEDSAVYLCASSLGDIFGTDYNEQFFGPGTRLTVL.

This clonotype was seen more than once but under ten times. The chain has TRBV29-1 and TRBJ2-1; D unclear. Germline V CDR1 and CDR2: SQVTM, ANQGSEA. Trimming removed 6 bases from V and 5 bases from J, with 8 bases in between. CDR3 length equals 11 residues. The CDR3 loop reads CSVRPNNEQFF. The CDR3 nucleotides read TGCAGCGTCCGACCCAACAATGAGCAGTTCTTC.

This clonotype was detected only once. The chain has TRBV7-2 and TRBJ1-2; the D is unclear. The CDR3 extends over 14 amino acids. Per germline, CDR1 SGHTA and CDR2 FQGNSA. V lost 3 bases, J lost 4 bases, and 12 bases lay in between. The CDR3 DNA reads as TGTGCCAGCAGCTTTCCGACGGTGGTCTATGGCTACACCTTC. This codes for CASSFPTVVYGYTF.

This chain links TRBV7-9 with TRBJ1-4; D not resolved. CDR1 and CDR2 (germline): SEHNR, FQNEAQ (reference sequence). Trimming removed 5 bases at V and 12 bases at J, with 19 bases between. The length of the CDR3 is 14 residues. CDR3 in DNA: TGTGCCAGCAGCCTAACGACCCCCGTCAGCGAACTGTTTTTT. Protein product: CASSLTTPVSELFF.

The chain employs TRBV7-9 and TRBJ2-5, with a possible D match to TRBD1 (6 bases). The J call could be wrong; TRBJ2-7 is a better fit for the DNA end. The CDR3 consists of 13 residues. CDR1 is SEHNR and CDR2 is FQNEAQ in the germline V gene (reference sequence). The CDR3 is CASSPDRFHEQYF. DNA for the CDR3: TGTGCCAGCAGCCCAGACAGGTTCCACGAGCAGTACTTC.

Only a few counts were recorded for this clonotype. The junction shows a germline mismatch at one end, possibly a read error. The chain joins TRBV7-2 to TRBJ2-3, with D perhaps TRBD1 (6 bases). The germline CDR1 and CDR2 sequences are SGHTA and FQGNSA. There are 16 residues in the CDR3. Here the CDR3 DNA reads TGTGCCAGCAGCTCGCCGCCGGGACATAGCACAGAGACGCAGTATTTT. Translating gives CASSSPPGHSTETQYF.

This clonotype has a count of ten or more. The chain joins TRBV25-1 to TRBJ1-4, with a possible D match to TRBD1 (5 bases). The CDR3 runs to 14 residues. Trimming shortened V by 6 bases and J by 8 bases, and 16 bases separated the two germline ends. Germline lookup yields CDR1 MGHDK and CDR2 SYGVNS. The CDR3 protein is CASSLTQGGEKLFF. The CDR3 DNA is TGTGCCAGCAGCCTTACTCAGGGAGGGGAAAAACTGTTTTTT. Supplemented by reference TRBV25-1 and TRBJ1-4, the full variable domain reads EADIYQTPRYLVIGTGKKITLECSQTMGHDKMYWYQQDPGMELHLIHYSYGVNSTEKGDLSSESTVSRIRTEHFPLTLESARPSHTSQYLCASSLTQGGEKLFFGSGTQLSVL.

With respect to this clonotype: A read error may produce the germline difference seen at one junction end. V is TRBV29-1 and J is TRBJ1-4, with D unclear. Germline-derived CDR1 and CDR2 are SQVTM and ANQGSEA. This CDR3 is 10 amino acids long. CDR3: CSVRDEELFF. Here the CDR3 DNA reads TGCAGCGTCCGGGATGAAGAACTGTTTTTT.

The chain joins TRBV5-5 to TRBJ2-7, with D tentatively TRBD1 (5 bases). The CDR3 length is 15 residues. Trimming pared 0 bases from V and 5 bases from J, leaving 15 bases between. Germline V gives CDR1 SGHKS, CDR2 YYEKEE (reference sequence). This CDR3 reads CASSLEGRVYDEQYF. The DNA for the CDR3 is TGTGCCAGCAGCTTGGAAGGCAGGGTTTACGACGAGCAGTACTTC.

This clonotype has only a few counts. The chain carries TRBV6-5 and TRBJ2-6; D remains unclear. This CDR3 is built from 17 residues. V lost 6 bases and J 0 bases, leaving 15 bases between the germline ends. The germline gives CDR1 MNHEY, CDR2 SVGAGI. CDR3 sequence: CASSYGLYISGANVLTF. DNA for the CDR3: TGTGCCAGCAGCTACGGCCTTTACATCTCTGGGGCCAACGTCCTGACTTTC.